This TCR beta chain stems from a study of blood T cell repertoires in COVID-19. Study summary: Sources were T cells, B-cell-depleted T cells, or PBMCs; the material itself was cDNA or gDNA.

Original processing methods: Reference gene primer amplification gave estimated nucleated cell counts. The method was immunoSEQ multiplex PCR; TCRdb's version includes in-frame clones alone and lacks a portion of them. V, J and clone size are those of that table, while D and trimming were read from the DNA. The sample consists of over 200,000 clones, 85% of them appearing once. The germline V and J ends were trimmed by 2 bases and 3 bases, with 8 bases remaining between them. Germline loops: CDR1 LNHDA, CDR2 SQIVND (reference sequence). The CDR3 has 14 residues. The age range of participants was roughly 18 to 90 years, with residence in about two dozen US areas. Cohort 3 recovered donors had two negative PCRs, clearance, or symptom resolution.

Sequencing was done on a sample of PBMCs or T cells enriched from blood (not recorded which). This clonotype was sampled from a man between 40 and 49 years old who had recovered from COVID-19. V usage is TRBV19 and J usage is TRBJ1-3; D possibly corresponds to TRBD1 (5 bases). CDR3 DNA: TGTGCCAGTAGTATACGGGGGTTTGGAAACACCATATATTTT. Encoded protein: CASSIRGFGNTIYF.